Listed here is a single T cell receptor (beta chain). Its binding antigen is unknown. No quality values exist for individual bases; no much larger clone is one base distant. Sequencing of the TRB variable region was done with the immunoSEQ hsTCRB v3.0 assay at survey level resolution. The target sequencing depth for TRB was about 40,000-55,000 T-cell genomes per sample. An Illumina MiSeq with a v3 150-cycle kit was used to sequence the pooled TRB libraries. The study's own analysis went as follows. Analysis of repertoires was carried out in R inside a reproducible Nextflow workflow spanning QC, data transformation and analysis. LymphoSeq2, an R package for AIRR-Seq data exploration, was used to implement custom analyses. A handful of samples that produced fewer than 5000 total TRB sequences were removed, so approximately 190 HIV repertoires were analyzed. Among the 180 or so HIV repertoires that were kept, roughly 59 were collected before ART initiation and more than 120 were collected after ART initiation. Repertoires were downsampled to 5000 TRB nucleotide sequences, and summary statistics were averaged over 100 downsampling iterations. Only TRB sequences with CDR3 regions of at least seven amino acids were retained for analysis. Two measures captured diversity: a Shannon entropy-derived clonality score and the Gini coefficient. Repertoire networks linked the top 5000 CDR3 amino acid sequences whenever two sequences differed by an edit distance of one. Antigen specificity groups and MHC restriction were predicted for TRB CDR3 amino acid sequences with GLIPH2. Known CMV, EBV, HIV or tissue antigen associations were flagged by matching CDR3 amino acid sequences against VDJdb and McPAS-TCR. Pre-ART, post-ART and control groups were compared with Wilcoxon signed-rank tests and Holm-Bonferroni correction. TCRdb provides this immuneACCESS table in a form limited to in-frame rearrangements. Some clones are lacking; in checked studies, under half of them reflect an unresolved V gene, and why the rest are absent is not known. That table gives V, J and clone size, and the DNA gave D and trimming. In this sample the table shows roughly 25,000 clones, 65% to 80% of which occur a single time. In total, the top ten clones hold about 5.2% of the sample.

This entry belongs to a study of long-term antiretroviral therapy in people with HIV (dated by TCRdb to 2021 to 2024). For the wider study: The earliest samples were collected about a decade before the 2015 WHO recommendation for immediate ART, when ART was typically delayed until CD4 counts fell. Of the 25 to 30 participants with HIV, more than 10 were female. Whether ART initiation and durable HIV suppression were associated with changes in peripheral blood TRB repertoire composition and diversity was tested in a retrospective serial study. A total of about 200 cryopreserved PBMC samples were contributed to the cohort by 30 adults with confirmed HIV infection, with samples collected serially over a mean of approximately 6 years (range 1-12). No cross-contamination during QIAcube processing was shown when test extractions of a monoclonal T-cell line were performed alongside fewer than 35 polyclonal samples.

Results the study describes overall, beyond this receptor: Owing to limited PBMC availability, only the TCR beta chain was sequenced, without alpha chain pairing. CDR3 length ranges in HIV repertoires were narrower than in controls, and network structure suggested an antigen-experienced repertoire with only a slight naive shift after ART. Expanded TRB clones identified before ART initiation dominated the repertoire across all time points, though the dominance fluctuated and decreased in many PLHIV after ART. The samples span the years 2004 to 2017, and the ART regimens used at that time may not be as effective as current regimens. Starting ART was linked to a significant rise in TRB diversity, yet even with long-term ART the diversity remained significantly lower than in transplant donor controls. Because cell numbers in pre-ART samples were limited, unsorted PBMC were profiled instead of sorted CD4+ and CD8+ T cells. Inferences about post-ART repertoire changes were limited because no data were available on ART adherence, viral resistance or therapy changes.

Inclusion was restricted to participants for whom at least one PBMC sample before ART initiation and at least two post-ART samples were available. Treatment was received in the United States of America by all participants with HIV. Cryopreserved samples of about 0.95-11 million PBMC were thawed and washed before DNA extraction. At the time of the earliest PBMC sample, participants with HIV were aged between roughly 20 and 60 years. Per participant, PBMC samples came from 1-4 timepoints prior to ART initiation and 2-8 timepoints following ART initiation, for a median of 7 samples. Serial HIV viral load, CD4+ T-cell count, ART history and demographic data were obtained for every participant. Genomic DNA was extracted from unsorted PBMC with a Qiagen kit on a QIAcube, processed in batches of 12 samples. Reading from cysteine to phenylalanine, the CDR3 counts 14 amino acids. Here the CDR3 DNA is all that survives: 42 bases in frame from base 1. Taken from the germline V gene, the CDR1 and CDR2 loops are KGHSH and LQKENI. Trimming takes 1 base from V and 7 bases from J, and the germline ends sit 13 bases apart.

The origin of this receptor is a woman in her thirties or forties with HIV. The sample was unsorted PBMCs, taken 0.5 years after starting antiretroviral therapy. The V gene is TRBV18 and the J gene is TRBJ1-2; the D gene is unclear. The bases read TGTGCCAGCTCACCACAATCTCACACGGCTGGCTACACCTTC. Its translation is CASSPQSHTAGYTF.